The 23 T cell receptor beta chains listed next were all sequenced from one sample in a study of blood T cells in healthy people across ages. A J-beta primer mix and a sample-barcoded 5' primer were used in a second PCR of roughly 6 to 11 cycles. Each CDR3 protein is one row after TCRdb ran MiXCR on the 5' RACE reads. The sample lists 1,100,000 or so distinct CDR3 sequences, under 45% occurring once. The sample taken for sequencing was blood. These receptors all come from a woman between 55 and 75 years old in good health.

This clonotype was seen a handful of times. This chain connects TRBV27 to TRBJ2-7; 8 positions match TRBD1. Germline V gene sequence: CDR1 MNHEY, CDR2 SMNVEV (reference sequence). CDR3 length: 14 residues. The V and J ends lost 5 bases and 2 bases, in that order; junction bases with no gene match: 5. The CDR3, as DNA: TGTGCCAGCAGTCCACAGGGGGGCACCTACGAGCAGTACTTC. The encoded protein is CASSPQGGTYEQYF.

This clonotype was seen once. The chain has TRBV7-6 and TRBJ2-5; D perhaps matches TRBD1 (6 bases). Trimming left V 5 bases short and J 11 bases short, with 18 bases between. The CDR3 is 13 amino acids. Germline V gene data show CDR1 as SGHVS and CDR2 as FNYEAQ. CDR3 in DNA: TGTGCCAGCAGCAGGTCGGGACAAGGGGAGCAGTACTTC. It specifies CASSRSGQGEQYF.

This chain uses TRBV7-9 with TRBJ2-5; a weak D match, TRBD1 (6 bases). Germline V lookup: CDR1 SEHNR, CDR2 FQNEAQ (reference sequence). The length of the CDR3 is 14 residues. V lost 2 bases, J lost 2 bases, and 9 bases lay in between. CDR3 loop: CASSLRTAQETQYF. In nucleotides, the CDR3 is TGTGCCAGCAGCTTAAGGACAGCACAAGAGACCCAGTACTTC.

The chain recombines TRBV7-6 with TRBJ2-3; 9 bases match TRBD1. Germline CDR1 and CDR2: SGHVS and FNYEAQ. The CDR3 contains 12 residues. The ends lost 6 bases at V and 12 bases at J; junction bases unmatched: 7. DNA for the CDR3: TGTGCCAGCAGTTCAAGGGACAGGGCTCAGTATTTT. This codes for CASSSRDRAQYF.

The chain employs TRBV2 and TRBJ2-7, with 7 bases matching TRBD2. Germline assignment: CDR1 SNHLY and CDR2 FYNNEI. The CDR3 length is 12 residues. With 10 bases clipped from V and 4 bases from J, the junction kept 7 bases outside the gene matches. CDR3 sequence (DNA): TGTGCCACCGCGGGACTACAATACGAGCAGTACTTC. Its translation is CATAGLQYEQYF.

The V call is TRBV5-1, the J call TRBJ2-1; tentative D call: TRBD2 (5 bases). The better agreement between TRBJ2-7 and the DNA end casts doubt on the J call. The CDR3 runs 15 residues. From germline, CDR1 is SGHRS and CDR2 YFSETQ. In DNA form, the CDR3 reads TGCGCCAGCAGCTTGGACGGGATCGGCTACAATGAGCAGTACTTC. Residues: CASSLDGIGYNEQYF.

The chain has TRBV27 and TRBJ2-7; D tentatively reads TRBD1 or TRBD2 (5 bases each). CDR1 is MNHEY and CDR2 is SMNVEV in the germline V gene (reference sequence). Trimming stripped 5 bases from V and 2 bases from J, with 13 bases between. The CDR3 spans 14 residues. The chain's CDR3 is CASSLRDHTYEQYF. In DNA, the CDR3 is TGTGCCAGCAGTCTCCGGGACCACACCTACGAGCAGTACTTC.

The sample holds a few counts of this clonotype. This chain links TRBV10-3 with TRBJ2-7; D ambiguous. The CDR3 contains 12 residues. Germline values: CDR1 ENHRY, CDR2 SYGVKD. Trimming stripped 5 bases from V and 0 bases from J, with 5 bases between. CDR3 bases: TGTGCCATCAGTAGCGTCTCCTACGAGCAGTACTTC. Its translation is CAISSVSYEQYF.

This chain links TRBV12-3 or TRBV12-4 with TRBJ2-7; TRBD1 matches at 7 bases. The closer fit of TRBJ2-5 to the DNA end suggests the J call may be wrong. The CDR3 is 14 residues long. DNA of the CDR3: TGTGCCAGCCCACCCCGGACAGGTGGAGAGACCCAGTACTTC. The encoded protein is CASPPRTGGETQYF.

The J gene is TRBJ2-7, the V gene TRBV11-2; 7 bases are a match to TRBD1. In germline, CDR1 is SGHAT, CDR2 FQNNGV. Unmatched junction bases numbered 10, after V lost 3 bases and J lost 5 bases. The CDR3 has 15 residues. The CDR3 DNA reads TGTGCCAGCAGCTTCGGGGCAGGGGGTTATGACGAGCAGTACTTC. It specifies CASSFGAGGYDEQYF.

In its sample, this clonotype was seen a few times. The chain links TRBV5-1 to TRBJ1-1; unclear D gene. V was shortened by 4 bases and J by 4 bases, with 11 bases between the two germline ends. CDR1 SGHRS and CDR2 YFSETQ come from the germline V gene. The length of the CDR3 is 13 residues. CDR3 bases: TGCGCCAGCAGCCCTGGTGCGGGCACTGAAGCTTTCTTT. Protein product: CASSPGAGTEAFF.

The chain links TRBV3-1 to TRBJ2-5, with 10 bases lining up with TRBD1. Germline lookup yields CDR1 LGHDT and CDR2 YNNKEL (reference sequence). The CDR3 contains 15 residues. Germline trimming cut 1 base from V and 11 bases from J; bases unmatched to any gene: 10. The chain's CDR3 is CASSQGGTGANEQYF. For the CDR3, the DNA is TGTGCCAGCAGCCAAGGGGGGACAGGGGCTAATGAGCAGTACTTC.

This clonotype was observed a handful of times. The V gene is TRBV2, the J gene TRBJ2-7, with 8 bases lining up with TRBD1. Trimming at V came to 10 bases and at J to 3 bases, leaving 5 bases not matched to a gene. Germline V gene lookup returns CDR1 SNHLY and CDR2 FYNNEI. The CDR3 loop spans 12 amino acids. The chain's CDR3 is CATRTGNYEQYF. The CDR3 DNA sequence: TGTGCCACCAGGACAGGGAACTACGAGCAGTACTTC.

This chain connects TRBV2 to TRBJ2-1; D is uncertain. V was pared by 2 bases and J by 4 bases, with 9 bases between. This CDR3 contains 14 residues. Germline V gives CDR1 SNHLY, CDR2 FYNNEI. The CDR3 loop is CASSESSPYNEQFF. In DNA form, the CDR3 reads TGTGCCAGCAGTGAATCCAGCCCTTACAATGAGCAGTTCTTC.

This clonotype was seen a few times. This chain uses TRBV10-3 with TRBJ2-5, with 8 bases that match TRBD1. The V gene's germline CDR1 is ENHRY and CDR2 SYGVKD. The CDR3 sequence is 16 residues long. The J segment lost 4 bases and the V segment lost 3 bases, leaving 10 bases of the junction unmatched. The CDR3 is CAISDADRGVGETQYF. DNA of the CDR3: TGTGCCATCAGTGATGCCGACAGGGGAGTGGGAGAGACCCAGTACTTC.

The CDR3 nucleotides read TGTGCCAGCAGTTTACCGACAGGGTCCCAAGAGACCCAGTACTTC. Its protein is CASSLPTGSQETQYF. The chain employs TRBV28 and TRBJ2-4, with 7 bases lining up with TRBD1. The assigned J gene may be wrong: the sequence end matches TRBJ2-5 better. The germline V gene encodes CDR1 MDHEN and CDR2 SYDVKM. The CDR3 sequence is 15 residues long.

This clonotype was counted between two and nine times. J is TRBJ2-5 and V is TRBV7-3; 10 bases are shared with TRBD2. Looked up from germline, CDR1 is SGHTA and CDR2 is FQGTGA. This CDR3 is 15 amino acids long. The J segment lost 5 bases and the V segment lost 5 bases, leaving 8 bases of the junction unmatched. The CDR3 nucleotides are TGTGCCAGCAGCACCTCTAGCGGGAGTCCGGAGACCCAGTACTTC. This encodes CASSTSSGSPETQYF.

This chain joins TRBV20-1 and TRBJ1-2, with 9 bases that match TRBD1. With V trimmed by 5 bases and J by 2 bases, 6 bases remained unmatched. This CDR3 spans 14 amino acids. Germline lookup yields CDR1 DFQATT and CDR2 SNEGSKA (reference sequence). DNA for the CDR3: TGCAGTGCTCGACCCGGACAGGGGAACTATGGCTACACCTTC. Protein: CSARPGQGNYGYTF.

This clonotype was seen a few times. The rearrangement links TRBV3-1 to TRBJ2-1, with D perhaps TRBD1 or TRBD2 (5 bases each). Germline V gives CDR1 LGHDT, CDR2 YNNKEL (reference sequence). V lost 3 bases and J lost 0, with 18 bases in between. The CDR3 covers 18 residues. CDR3 loop: CASSQVTGTESSYNEQFF. The CDR3 bases are TGTGCCAGCAGCCAGGTCACCGGGACCGAGAGCTCCTACAATGAGCAGTTCTTC.

A few counts support this clonotype. V gene TRBV5-1 combines with J gene TRBJ1-2; tentative D call: TRBD1 (6 bases). V lost 8 bases and J lost 0, with 23 bases in between. There are 17 residues in the CDR3. Germline loops: CDR1 SGHRS, CDR2 YFSETQ. The CDR3 loop reads CASRDAGRGVANYGYTF. Here the CDR3 DNA reads TGCGCCAGTCGAGACGCCGGCAGGGGAGTAGCTAACTATGGCTACACCTTC. Using reference TRBV5-1 and TRBJ1-2 for the parts outside the CDR3, the full variable domain is KAGVTQTPRYLIKTRGQQVTLSCSPISGHRSVSWYQQTPGQGLQFLFEYFSETQRNKGNFPGRFSGRQFSNSRSEMNVSTLELGDSALYLCASRDAGRGVANYGYTFGSGTRLTVV.

V is TRBV7-3 and J is TRBJ2-1; D is undetermined. Germline CDR1 and CDR2: SGHTA and FQGTGA. V was clipped by 1 base and J by 7 bases, with 14 bases between them. The CDR3 length is 15 residues. The CDR3, as DNA: TGTGCCAGCAGCTTAAACGGCCAGGTCCTTAATGAGCAGTTCTTC. Protein sequence: CASSLNGQVLNEQFF. Full variable domain (rest looked up from reference TRBV7-3 and TRBJ2-1): GAGVSQTPSNKVTEKGKYVELRCDPISGHTALYWYRQSLGQGPEFLIYFQGTGAADDSGLPNDRFFAVRPEGSVSTLKIQRTERGDSAVYLCASSLNGQVLNEQFFGPGTRLTVL.

The rearrangement uses TRBV18 and TRBJ1-2; D is unclear. CDR3 length equals 12 residues. Germline CDR1 and CDR2: KGHSH and LQKENI. V lost 2 bases and J lost 5, with 6 bases in between. CDR3 loop: CASSPESYGYTF. In DNA, the CDR3 is TGTGCCAGCTCACCAGAATCATATGGCTACACCTTC.

V gene TRBV16 combines with J gene TRBJ2-5, with TRBD1 identical over 7 bases. Gene TRBJ2-1 matches the end of the DNA better, so the J call may be wrong. The CDR3 totals 14 residues. Looked up from germline, CDR1 is KGHSY and CDR2 is FQNENV. The CDR3 coding sequence is TGTGCCAGCAGCCAATCGGGGACAGAAGAGACCCAGTTCTTC. Its translation: CASSQSGTEETQFF.